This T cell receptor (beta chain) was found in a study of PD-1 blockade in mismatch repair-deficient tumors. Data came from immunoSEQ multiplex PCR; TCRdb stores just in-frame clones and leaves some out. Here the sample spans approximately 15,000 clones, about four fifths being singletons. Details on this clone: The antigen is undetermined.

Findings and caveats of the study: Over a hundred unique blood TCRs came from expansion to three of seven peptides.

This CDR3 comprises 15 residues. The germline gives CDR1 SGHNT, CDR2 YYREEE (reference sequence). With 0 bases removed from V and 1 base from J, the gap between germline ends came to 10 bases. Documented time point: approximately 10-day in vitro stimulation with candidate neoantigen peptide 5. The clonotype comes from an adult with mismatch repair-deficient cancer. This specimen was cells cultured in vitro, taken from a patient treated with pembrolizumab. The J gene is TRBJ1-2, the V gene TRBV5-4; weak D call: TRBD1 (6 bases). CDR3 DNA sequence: TGTGCCAGCAGCTTGGGCACAGGGCATAACTATGGCTACACCTTC. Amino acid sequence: CASSLGTGHNYGYTF.